This entry lists 7 T cell receptor beta chains sequenced from one sample in a study of CD8+ T cells in alopecia areata. From alopecia areata patients, lesional scalp punch biopsies and peripheral blood were collected. RNA was isolated and reverse transcribed to cDNA, the sequencing template. Produced via immunoSEQ multiplex PCR; TCRdb's table is partial and in-frame only. The sample carries roughly 20,000 clones, around three fifths recorded once. The specimen was skin, collected at week 0. These receptors originate from a human donor with alopecia areata.

This clone was found a few times. J is TRBJ1-5 and V is TRBV7-2, with TRBD1 matching 7 bases. The CDR3 is 18 amino acids. Germline lookup yields CDR1 SGHTA and CDR2 FQGNSA. With 1 base clipped from V and 7 bases from J, the junction kept 16 bases outside the gene matches. The CDR3 sequence is CASSLVGGRQGFYQPQHF. CDR3 nucleotide sequence: TGTGCCAGCAGCTTAGTAGGTGGTCGACAGGGTTTTTACCAGCCCCAGCATTTT.

This chain joins TRBV7-2 and TRBJ2-3; a possible D gene is TRBD2 (7 bases). V was cut by 4 bases and J by 5 bases, with 16 bases left in between. Germline V lookup: CDR1 SGHTA, CDR2 FQGNSA. The CDR3 is 15 residues long. The CDR3 protein is CASSSLRGALDTQYF. In DNA, the CDR3 is TGTGCCAGCAGCTCCCTTCGGGGGGCCTTAGATACGCAGTATTTT.

This clone was observed a single time. V usage is TRBV7-2 and J usage is TRBJ1-3; no clear D gene. Germline-derived CDR1 and CDR2 are SGHTA and FQGNSA. This CDR3 region has 15 residues. Between the trimmed V and J ends, which lost 5 bases and 4 bases, there was a span of 15 bases. The CDR3 DNA is TGTGCCAGCAGCGCCGCTGCGGGGAGCGGAAACACCATATATTTT. Residues: CASSAAAGSGNTIYF. The whole variable domain, remainder taken from reference TRBV7-2 and TRBJ1-3, is GAGVSQSPSNKVTEKGKDVELRCDPISGHTALYWYRQSLGQGLEFLIYFQGNSAPDKSGLPSDRFSAERTGGSVSTLTIQRTQQEDSAVYLCASSAAAGSGNTIYFGEGSWLTVV.

This chain links TRBV2 with TRBJ2-3; 9 bases are shared with TRBD2. Germline CDR1 is SNHLY and CDR2 is FYNNEI. V lost 8 bases and J lost 6; bases outside the gene matches: 12. This CDR3 contains 15 residues. CDR3 sequence reads: CASGERGADGDTQYF. The CDR3 DNA sequence: TGTGCCAGCGGCGAGCGGGGGGCCGATGGGGATACGCAGTATTTT.

The chain recombines TRBV15 with TRBJ1-6; possible D gene TRBD1, 6 bases. The V gene lost 8 bases and the J gene lost 7 bases, with 18 bases spanning the gap. The germline V gene has CDR1 LNHNV and CDR2 YYDKDF (reference sequence). The CDR3 has 15 amino acids. Here the CDR3 reads CATHRGGQGNSPLHF. The CDR3 DNA reads as TGTGCCACCCACCGAGGCGGGCAGGGGAATTCACCCCTCCACTTT.

The chain has TRBV7-9 and TRBJ1-1, with D tentatively TRBD1 (6 bases). V lost 8 bases and J 1 base, leaving 11 bases between the germline ends. Germline V lookup: CDR1 SEHNR, CDR2 FQNEAQ (reference sequence). The CDR3 has 13 residues. CDR3 in amino acids: CASASGANTEAFF. The CDR3 nucleotides read TGTGCCAGCGCCTCGGGGGCGAACACTGAAGCTTTCTTT. Filled out from reference TRBV7-9 and TRBJ1-1, the complete variable domain reads DTGVSQNPRHKITKRGQNVTFRCDPISEHNRLYWYRQTLGQGPEFLTYFQNEAQLEKSRLLSDRFSAERPKGSFSTLEIQRTEQGDSAMYLCASASGANTEAFFGQGTRLTVV.

V and J are TRBV7-9 and TRBJ2-1, with 11 nucleotides matching TRBD1. CDR1 is SEHNR, CDR2 FQNEAQ, per germline (reference sequence). The V and J ends lost 9 bases and 3 bases, in that order; junction bases with no gene match: 4. The CDR3 runs to 14 residues. The CDR3, as DNA: TGTGCCAGTTCCGGGACAGGGGGCTACAATGAGCAGTTCTTC. It is translated as CASSGTGGYNEQFF.